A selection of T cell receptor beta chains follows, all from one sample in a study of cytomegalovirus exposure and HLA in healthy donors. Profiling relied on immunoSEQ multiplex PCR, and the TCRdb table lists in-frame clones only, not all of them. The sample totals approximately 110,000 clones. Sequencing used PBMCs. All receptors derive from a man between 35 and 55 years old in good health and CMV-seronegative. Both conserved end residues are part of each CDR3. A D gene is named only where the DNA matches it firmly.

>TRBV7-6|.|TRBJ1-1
CASSVLRNTEAFF
TGTGCCAGCAGCGTCCTACGGAACACTGAAGCTTTCTTT
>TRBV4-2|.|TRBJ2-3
CASSQPTPADTQYF
TGTGCCAGCAGCCAACCGACACCGGCAGATACGCAGTATTTT
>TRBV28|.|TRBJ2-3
CASSLIGAGTDTQYF
TGTGCCAGCAGTTTAATTGGGGCAGGGACAGATACGCAGTATTTT
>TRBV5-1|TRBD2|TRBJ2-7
CASSSQTSGSYEQYF
TGCGCCAGCAGCTCTCAGACTAGCGGGAGCTACGAGCAGTACTTC
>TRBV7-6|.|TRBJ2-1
CASSSQEGPAYNEQFF
TGTGCCAGCAGCTCCCAGGAGGGCCCCGCCTACAATGAGCAGTTCTTC
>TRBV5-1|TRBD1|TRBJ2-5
CASSWDRVETQYF
TGCGCCAGCAGCTGGGACAGGGTAGAGACCCAGTACTTC
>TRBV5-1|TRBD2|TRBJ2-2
CASSPGGSVNTGELFF
TGCGCCAGCAGCCCGGGGGGGTCGGTGAACACCGGGGAGCTGTTTTTT
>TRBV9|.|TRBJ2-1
CASSVGGTSNNEQFF
TGTGCCAGCAGCGTAGGGGGGACTTCCAACAATGAGCAGTTCTTC
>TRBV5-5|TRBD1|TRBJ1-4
CASSLGDSDEKLFF
TGTGCCAGCAGCTTGGGGGACAGCGATGAAAAACTGTTTTTT
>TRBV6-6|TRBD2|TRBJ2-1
CASKPEGLAAYNEQFF
TGTGCCAGCAAACCCGAGGGGCTAGCGGCCTACAATGAGCAGTTCTTC
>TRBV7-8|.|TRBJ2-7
CASSLDRVGEQYF
TGTGCCAGCAGCTTAGACAGGGTCGGCGAGCAGTACTTC
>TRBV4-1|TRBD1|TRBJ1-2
CASSHIGQGEYGYTF
TGCGCCAGCAGCCATATCGGACAGGGAGAGTATGGCTACACCTTC
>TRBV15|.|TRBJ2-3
CATSRGSQASTDTQYF
TGTGCCACCAGCAGAGGGTCACAGGCTAGCACAGATACGCAGTATTTT
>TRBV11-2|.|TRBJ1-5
CASSLGRSQPQHF
TGTGCCAGCAGCCTGGGTAGGAGTCAGCCCCAGCATTTT
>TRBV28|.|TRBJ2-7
CASSLGGTHSYEQYF
TGTGCCAGCAGTTTAGGGGGGACTCATTCCTACGAGCAGTACTTC
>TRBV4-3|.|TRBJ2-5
CASSQDRPNLRTGSGTQYF
TGCGCCAGCAGCCAAGATCGACCAAACTTACGAACAGGTTCGGGGACCCAGTACTTC
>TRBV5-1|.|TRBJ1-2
CASSLQGDYGYTF
TGCGCCAGCAGCTTACAGGGAGACTATGGCTACACCTTC
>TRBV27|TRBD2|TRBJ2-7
CASSLTSGSYEQYF
TGTGCCAGCAGTTTAACTAGCGGCTCCTACGAGCAGTACTTC
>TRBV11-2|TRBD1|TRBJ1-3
CASSPGQGTGGNTIYF
TGTGCCAGCAGCCCCGGACAGGGTACAGGTGGAAACACCATATATTTT
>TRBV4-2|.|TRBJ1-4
CASSQGGRGEKLFF
TGTGCCAGCAGCCAAGGAGGGAGAGGTGAAAAACTGTTTTTT
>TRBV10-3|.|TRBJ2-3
CAISESLLRTDTQYF
TGTGCCATCAGTGAGTCACTACTTCGCACAGATACGCAGTATTTT
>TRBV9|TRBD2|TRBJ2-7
CASSVALAASYEQYF
TGTGCCAGCAGCGTAGCCCTAGCGGCCTCCTACGAGCAGTACTTC
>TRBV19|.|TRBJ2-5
CASSLGGARETQYF
TGTGCCAGTTCTCTGGGGGGGGCCCGAGAGACCCAGTACTTC
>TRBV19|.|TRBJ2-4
CASSPRTPGVNIQYF
TGTGCCAGTAGCCCTAGGACCCCAGGGGTAAACATTCAGTACTTC
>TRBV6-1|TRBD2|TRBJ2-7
CASSRPGGYEQYF
TGTGCCAGCAGTAGACCGGGGGGCTACGAGCAGTACTTC
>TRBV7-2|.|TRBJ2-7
CASSAVQSYEQYF
TGTGCCAGCAGCGCCGTACAGAGCTACGAGCAGTACTTC
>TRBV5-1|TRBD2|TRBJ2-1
CASSLAPLAGGSNEQFF
TGCGCCAGCAGCTTGGCACCCCTAGCGGGAGGTAGCAATGAGCAGTTCTTC
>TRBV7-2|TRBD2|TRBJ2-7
CASSLVGGPYEQYF
TGTGCCAGCAGCTTAGTGGGAGGGCCCTACGAGCAGTACTTC
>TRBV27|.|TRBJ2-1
CASSFPNNEQFF
TGTGCCAGCAGTTTCCCAAACAATGAGCAGTTCTTC
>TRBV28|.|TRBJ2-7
CAGSGRGRGGEQYF
TGTGCCGGAAGCGGGCGGGGTAGAGGTGGCGAGCAGTACTTC
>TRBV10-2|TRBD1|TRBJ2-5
CASSDTGAEETQYF
TGCGCCAGCAGTGACACAGGGGCGGAGGAGACCCAGTACTTC
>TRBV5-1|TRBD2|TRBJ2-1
CASRVVAGGGEQFF
TGCGCCAGCAGGGTGGTAGCGGGAGGCGGTGAGCAGTTCTTC
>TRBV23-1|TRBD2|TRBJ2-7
CASSRFDGRRTYEQYF
TGCGCCAGCAGTCGCTTTGACGGGAGGCGAACCTACGAGCAGTACTTC
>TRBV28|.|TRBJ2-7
CASSLWGELYEQYF
TGTGCCAGCAGTTTATGGGGCGAACTCTACGAGCAGTACTTC
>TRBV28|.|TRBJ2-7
CASSLERVPSYEQYF
TGTGCCAGCAGTTTGGAGCGGGTCCCTAGCTACGAGCAGTACTTC
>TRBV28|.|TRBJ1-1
CASSPRGSARELAFF
TGTGCCAGCAGTCCCCGGGGGTCGGCCCGAGAGTTAGCTTTCTTT
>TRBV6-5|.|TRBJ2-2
CASRMRGTGELFF
TGTGCCAGCCGTATGCGAGGCACCGGGGAGCTGTTTTTT
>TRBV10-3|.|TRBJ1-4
CAIRETDEGTNEKLFF
TGTGCCATCAGGGAGACCGACGAGGGTACTAATGAAAAACTGTTTTTT
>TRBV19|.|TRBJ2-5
CASSIVRGPGETQYF
TGTGCCAGTAGTATAGTGCGGGGCCCGGGGGAGACCCAGTACTTC
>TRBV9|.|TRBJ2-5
CASSVAVQETQYF
TGTGCCAGCAGCGTAGCGGTCCAAGAGACCCAGTACTTC